This T cell receptor (beta chain) was captured in a study of blood T cells in healthy people across ages. For the second PCR, which ran for about 6 to 11 cycles, a sample-barcoded 5' primer and a J-beta primer mix were used. All cDNA molecules were each tagged by a template-switch adaptor with 12 random nucleotides. TCRdb reprocessed the 5' RACE reads with MiXCR, giving one entry per CDR3 protein. The table includes roughly 1.7 million distinct CDR3 sequences, about 32% detected once. CDR3 length: 17 residues. V trimming: 6 bases; J trimming: 4 bases; junction bases outside the gene matches: 14. CDR1 DFQATT and CDR2 SNEGSKA come from the germline V gene (reference sequence).

The clonotype was recovered from a woman aged 25 to 39 in good health. Sequences were obtained from blood. The chain joins TRBV20-1 to TRBJ2-3, with TRBD2 matching 12 bases. CDR3 coding DNA: TGCAGTGCGGGCCGAGCTAGCGGGGGGGCAAAGTCAGATACGCAGTATTTT. Protein sequence: CSAGRASGGAKSDTQYF.